One and the same sample provided the 14 T cell receptor beta chains below, sequenced in a study of OX40 agonist ivuxolimab in advanced cancers. Method: immunoSEQ multiplex PCR; TCRdb's copy keeps in-frame clones and lacks some. The sample consists of 50,000 to 60,000 clones, 88% of them appearing once. The source material was CD4+ or CD8+ T cells sorted from blood, sampled in a trial of the OX40 agonist ivuxolimab. These receptors were collected from an adult with an advanced solid tumor such as melanoma, head and neck, liver or kidney cancer.

J is TRBJ1-2 and V is TRBV27, with D perhaps matching TRBD1 (6 bases). The CDR3 contains 15 residues. Per the germline V gene, CDR1 is MNHEY and CDR2 is SMNVEV (reference sequence). Trimming stripped 4 bases from V and 3 bases from J, with 15 bases between. The CDR3 coding sequence is TGTGCCAGCAGTTCGGATCACAGGGACTACTATGGCTACACCTTC. It codes for CASSSDHRDYYGYTF.

V is TRBV12-5 and J is TRBJ1-1, with D unclear. Germline loops: CDR1 LGHNT, CDR2 FRNRAP. The CDR3 is 13 amino acids. Trimming stripped 3 bases from V and 0 bases from J, with 5 bases between. The DNA for the CDR3 is TGTGCTAGTGGTTTTCGGGTGAACACTGAAGCTTTCTTT. It translates to CASGFRVNTEAFF.

This clone has just a few counts. V gene TRBV30 combines with J gene TRBJ1-2; D call uncertain. CDR1 is GTSNPN and CDR2 is SVGIG in the germline V gene (reference sequence). V was shortened by 4 bases and J by 8 bases, with 8 bases between the two germline ends. The CDR3 runs 10 residues. Here the CDR3 reads CAWIGLGYTF. CDR3 in DNA: TGTGCCTGGATTGGGCTGGGCTACACCTTC.

Only one count was recorded for this clone. This rearrangement joins TRBV7-8 to TRBJ1-1, with 8 nucleotides matching TRBD1. The CDR3 length is 14 residues. V gave up 1 base and J gave up 7 bases; unmatched junction bases: 5. From germline, CDR1 is SGHVS and CDR2 FQNEAQ. CDR3 DNA sequence: TGTGCCAGCAGCTTAGAGACAGGGGCGGGTGAAGCTTTCTTT. It translates to CASSLETGAGEAFF.

The V and J genes are TRBV2 and TRBJ1-2; D perhaps matches TRBD1 (5 bases). The CDR3 spans 13 residues. Germline-derived CDR1 and CDR2 are SNHLY and FYNNEI. Trimming removed 7 bases at V and 3 bases at J, with 12 bases between. The CDR3: CASTGAVDYGYTF. In DNA, the CDR3 is TGTGCCAGCACCGGGGCGGTTGACTATGGCTACACCTTC.

The chain combines TRBV19 with TRBJ2-2; D gene ambiguous. The ends were cut back, 3 bases at V and 5 bases at J, with 7 bases in the middle. This CDR3 is built from 13 residues. The germline CDR1 and CDR2 sequences are LNHDA and SQIVND (reference sequence). The DNA of the CDR3 is TGTGCCAGTAGTATGCAGGTGACCGGGGAGCTGTTTTTT. Translation: CASSMQVTGELFF.

The CDR3 bases are TGTGCCAGCAGTCCCCAAATTGGGGGGTCCGAGCAGTACTTC. Its protein is CASSPQIGGSEQYF. The rearrangement uses TRBV27 and TRBJ2-7, with a possible D match to TRBD2 (6 bases). Trimming took 5 bases from V and 6 from J, leaving 17 bases between them. Germline loops: CDR1 MNHEY, CDR2 SMNVEV (reference sequence). This CDR3 contains 14 residues.

The chain uses TRBV6-6 and TRBJ2-2, with a weak D call TRBD2 (6 bases). The CDR3 spans 15 residues. V gave up 0 bases and J gave up 7 bases, with 12 bases separating them. Germline CDR1 reads MNHNY; CDR2 reads SVGAGI (reference sequence). CDR3: CASSYSGLTNGELFF. The CDR3 nucleotides are TGTGCCAGCAGTTACTCGGGACTCACGAACGGGGAGCTGTTTTTT.

The chain combines TRBV6-1 with TRBJ2-6, with D possibly being TRBD2 (5 bases). The germline gives CDR1 MNHNS, CDR2 SASEGT. V was trimmed by 1 base and J by 3 bases, leaving 7 bases between them. The CDR3 is made up of 15 amino acids. CDR3 sequence (DNA): TGTGCCAGCAGTGAAGGGACTGATGGGGCCAACGTCCTGACTTTC. It translates to CASSEGTDGANVLTF.

This chain links TRBV29-1 with TRBJ1-2, with 7 positions matching TRBD1. Germline V gene data show CDR1 as SQVTM and CDR2 as ANQGSEA. The CDR3 is 14 residues long. With V trimmed by 6 bases and J by 1 base, 8 bases remained unmatched. The chain's CDR3 is CSVPGTAHNYGYTF. CDR3 nucleotides: TGCAGCGTACCTGGGACAGCTCATAACTATGGCTACACCTTC.

This chain connects TRBV5-4 to TRBJ2-1, with a weak D call TRBD2 (7 bases). Trimming took 1 base from V and 7 from J, leaving 12 bases between them. The CDR3 is made up of 14 amino acids. Germline lookup yields CDR1 SGHNT and CDR2 YYREEE (reference sequence). The CDR3 here is CASSLWGGPNEQFF. As DNA, the CDR3 is TGTGCCAGCAGCTTGTGGGGGGGCCCAAATGAGCAGTTCTTC.

The chain employs TRBV4-1 and TRBJ2-1; 12 bases agree with TRBD1. Germline-derived CDR1 and CDR2 are MGHRA and YSYEKL. There are 16 residues in the CDR3. V gave up 4 bases and J gave up 9 bases; unmatched junction bases: 10. CDR3 DNA sequence: TGCGCCAGCAGCCCCGGGACAGGGGGCGATGGGGGTGAGCAGTTCTTC. It is translated as CASSPGTGGDGGEQFF.

The chain has TRBV30 and TRBJ1-6; the D gene is possibly TRBD1 (6 bases). The CDR3 loop spans 15 amino acids. With 0 bases removed from V and 4 bases from J, the gap between germline ends came to 10 bases. Germline V gene lookup returns CDR1 GTSNPN and CDR2 SVGIG (reference sequence). In DNA form, the CDR3 reads TGTGCCTGGAGTGTAGAGGGGGGATATAATTCACCCCTCCACTTT. Protein: CAWSVEGGYNSPLHF.

This clone was counted between two and nine times. This rearrangement joins TRBV9 to TRBJ1-6; D is ambiguous. Deletions cut 2 bases from V and 10 bases from J, with 10 bases between. This CDR3 spans 13 amino acids. The germline gives CDR1 SGDLS, CDR2 YYNGEE. The CDR3 nucleotides read TGTGCCAGCAGCGTTGTGGAGTCCTCACCCCTCCACTTT. Translating it yields CASSVVESSPLHF.